Detailed here is one T cell receptor (beta chain). Its antigen remains unidentified. This sample was taken from a study of T cell responses to AZD1222 COVID-19 vaccine. Broader study findings: Seropositive status at baseline applied to only five to seven AZD1222 recipients. Donors in the cohort were predominantly white British and more often female, and clonal diversity was possibly underestimated. The reported proportion of spike-specific TCRs targeting unmutated variant regions was nearly half. Spike-specific TCR breadth and depth grew following two AZD1222 doses.

The data were produced by immunoSEQ multiplex PCR, yet TCRdb's version contains in-frame clones alone and is incomplete. Of about 150,000 clones in the sample, over 70% are singletons; the top ten hold approximately 9%. The length of the CDR3 is 17 residues. CDR1 is MNHEY and CDR2 is SVGEGT in the germline V gene. The V gene end was trimmed by 5 bases and the J gene end by 0 bases; junction bases not matched to a gene: 10. The V and J genes are TRBV6-2 or TRBV6-3 and TRBJ1-1; TRBD1 matches 9 bases. The starting material was peripheral blood, obtained 28 days after the second AZD1222 dose. The clonotype originates from an adult who received the AZD1222 COVID-19 vaccine. CDR3 region: CASSKGQGAGLNTEAFF. The CDR3 DNA is TGTGCCAGCAGTAAGGGACAGGGTGCGGGGTTGAACACTGAAGCTTTCTTT.